A selection of T cell receptor beta chains follows, all from one sample in a study of Graves' ophthalmopathy and Graves' hyperthyroidism. TCRdb used MiXCR to reprocess the multiplex PCR reads, holding one entry per CDR3 protein. The sample holds about 740,000 distinct CDR3 sequences; 40% are singletons and the top ten take 44%. Sequenced: peripheral blood. These receptors were collected from an adult man with Graves' ophthalmopathy. CDR3s include the opening cysteine and the closing phenylalanine or tryptophan. The D gene is left open where the match is weak. Some rows have no size entry. The others give once, few or many, or a class for an expanded clone.

.	.	TRBV11-2	TRBJ2-5	CASSQVPRGRDETQYF	TGTGCCAGCAGCCAAGTCCCGAGGGGGAGGGATGAGACCCAGTACTTC
.	.	TRBV14	TRBJ1-1	CASSQLRNTEAFF	TGTGCCAGCAGCCAACTGAGAAACACTGAAGCTTTCTTT
.	.	TRBV6-5	TRBJ1-1	CASRLDWGDTEAFF	TGTGCCAGCAGGCTAGACTGGGGGGACACTGAAGCTTTCTTT
many	.	TRBV24-1	TRBJ2-5	CATSALDEETQYF	TGTGCCACCAGTGCCCTGGACGAAGAGACCCAGTACTTC
.	.	TRBV2	TRBJ1-6	CASSVPVSNNSPLHF	TGTGCCAGCAGTGTCCCAGTCAGCAACAATTCACCCCTCCACTTT
.	.	TRBV6-1	TRBJ2-7	CASSSQKVPLKIDEQYF	TGTGCCAGCAGTTCCCAAAAGGTCCCGCTAAAAATCGACGAGCAGTACTTC
few	.	TRBV20-1	TRBJ1-2	CSARWGGNYGYTF	TGCAGTGCTAGGTGGGGGGGCAACTATGGCTACACCTTC
few	.	TRBV20-1	TRBJ1-1	CSARARQILNTEAFF	TGCAGTGCTAGAGCTCGACAGATTTTGAACACTGAAGCTTTCTTT
few	.	TRBV5-4	TRBJ2-5	CASSFMAFRETQYF	TGCGCCAGCAGCTTCATGGCGTTTCGAGAGACCCAGTACTTC
.	TRBD2	TRBV7-6	TRBJ2-7	CASSLEAGGFREQYF	TGTGCCAGCAGCTTAGAAGCGGGAGGCTTTCGAGAGCAGTACTTC
.	TRBD1	TRBV2	TRBJ2-7	CASSPNDRAYEQYF	TGTGCCAGCTCACCTAACGACAGGGCTTACGAGCAGTACTTC
many	.	TRBV5-5	TRBJ1-2	CASSSGPLNYGYTF	TGTGCCAGCAGCTCCGGACCGTTGAACTATGGCTACACCTTC
few	.	TRBV20-1	TRBJ1-6	CSASPRLYNSYNSPLHF	TGCAGTGCTAGCCCAAGACTATATAACTCCTATAATTCACCCCTCCACTTT
.	TRBD1	TRBV29-1	TRBJ1-1	CSVEDDRAEAFF	TGCAGCGTTGAAGATGACAGGGCTGAAGCTTTCTTT
few	TRBD1	TRBV29-1	TRBJ2-7	CSVIRDRGFFYEQYF	TGCAGCGTTATACGGGACAGGGGCTTTTTCTACGAGCAGTACTTC
.	TRBD1	TRBV29-1	TRBJ2-7	CSDRDSSYEQYF	TGCAGCGACCGGGACAGCTCCTACGAGCAGTACTTC
.	TRBD1	TRBV9	TRBJ2-7	CASSPTGESYEQYF	TGTGCCAGCAGCCCGACAGGGGAGTCCTACGAGCAGTACTTC
many	TRBD1	TRBV24-1	TRBJ2-6	CATSDLWDRGTGANVLTF	TGTGCCACCAGTGATTTATGGGACAGGGGAACTGGGGCCAACGTCCTGACTTTC
many	.	TRBV7-2	TRBJ1-2	CASSLVGTDRQASTVGSYGYTF	TGTGCCAGCAGCTTAGTTGGTACTGACAGGCAGGCGTCCACCGTGGGGTCCTATGGCTACACCTTC
few	TRBD1	TRBV5-1	TRBJ2-7	CASSLGTEFYEQYF	TGCGCCAGCAGCTTAGGGACAGAGTTTTACGAGCAGTACTTC
.	.	TRBV7-2	TRBJ1-5	CASSLDGGVNQPQHF	TGTGCCAGCAGCTTAGATGGTGGGGTGAATCAGCCCCAGCATTTT
.	.	TRBV2	TRBJ2-5	CASSSRGVQETQYF	TGTGCCAGCAGTTCCAGGGGGGTACAAGAGACCCAGTACTTC
.	TRBD1	TRBV20-1	TRBJ1-2	CSANSYRDRGYGYTF	TGCAGTGCTAATTCATACCGGGACAGGGGCTATGGCTACACCTTC
once	.	TRBV19	TRBJ1-6	CASSIFVAAGLQNSPLHF	TGTGCCAGTAGTATCTTTGTCGCGGCGGGCCTTCAGAATTCACCCCTCCACTTT
.	.	TRBV20-1	TRBJ2-7	CSASFDGRGGYEQYF	TGCAGTGCTAGTTTCGACGGAAGGGGTGGTTACGAGCAGTACTTC
.	TRBD1	TRBV2	TRBJ1-1	CASSRRTGDDFGTEAFF	TGTGCCAGCTCACGGCGGACAGGGGACGACTTCGGCACTGAAGCTTTCTTT
few	TRBD1	TRBV25-1	TRBJ1-1	CASSLAGQGDTEAFF	TGTGCCAGCAGTTTGGCGGGACAGGGGGACACTGAAGCTTTCTTT
.	.	TRBV5-5	TRBJ2-2	CASSAQGVTGELFF	TGTGCCAGCAGCGCACAGGGCGTAACCGGGGAGCTGTTTTTT
.	TRBD1	TRBV7-2	TRBJ1-1	CASSYDGTAEREAFF	TGTGCCAGCAGTTATGACGGGACAGCAGAACGAGAAGCTTTCTTT
many	.	TRBV25-1	TRBJ2-5	CASSELGGKDSRETQYF	TGTGCCAGCAGTGAATTAGGAGGGAAAGACAGTCGGGAGACCCAGTACTTC
.	.	TRBV7-9	TRBJ2-2	CASSREDRPGELFF	TGTGCCAGCAGCCGAGAAGACCGACCCGGGGAGCTGTTTTTT
many	.	TRBV5-6	TRBJ1-5	CASSYRQAGQPQHF	TGTGCCAGCAGCTACCGCCAGGCGGGTCAGCCCCAGCATTTT
.	.	TRBV6-5	TRBJ1-5	CASSYLASSSNQPQHF	TGTGCCAGCAGTTACTTAGCCTCCTCTAGCAATCAGCCCCAGCATTTT
.	.	TRBV25-1	TRBJ2-3	CASGKARDPSTDTQYF	TGTGCCAGCGGCAAAGCCCGGGACCCTAGCACAGATACGCAGTATTTT
.	TRBD1	TRBV4-1	TRBJ1-1	CASSQEGDRTEAFF	TGCGCCAGCAGCCAAGAAGGGGACAGGACTGAAGCTTTCTTT
many	TRBD1	TRBV10-3	TRBJ1-2	CAISTPGQGPGYTF	TGTGCCATCAGTACTCCGGGACAGGGTCCTGGCTACACCTTC
.	.	TRBV16	TRBJ1-6	CASSPMKVSNSPLHF	TGTGCCAGCAGCCCGATGAAGGTCTCTAATTCACCCCTCCACTTT
.	.	TRBV5-6	TRBJ2-5	CASSPGPGFQETQYF	TGTGCCAGCAGCCCCGGACCGGGCTTTCAAGAGACCCAGTACTTC
.	.	TRBV7-9	TRBJ1-1	CAGSLGQSNTEAFF	TGTGCCGGCAGCCTCGGACAGTCTAACACTGAAGCTTTCTTT
once	TRBD1	TRBV9	TRBJ1-6	CASSVRDRVWEDSPLHF	TGTGCCAGCAGCGTCCGGGACAGGGTATGGGAGGATTCACCCCTCCACTTT
many	.	TRBV11-2	TRBJ1-6	CASSLEQGPSPLHF	TGTGCCAGCAGCTTAGAACAGGGACCTTCACCCCTCCACTTT
many	TRBD1	TRBV7-9	TRBJ1-3	CASSLKQGNTIYF	TGTGCCAGCAGCTTAAAACAGGGGAACACCATATATTTT
many	TRBD1	TRBV29-1	TRBJ1-1	CSVDRDRVRTEAFF	TGCAGCGTTGATAGGGACAGGGTTCGGACTGAAGCTTTCTTT
.	.	TRBV14	TRBJ2-2	CASSPNPDTGELFF	TGTGCCAGCAGCCCAAACCCTGACACCGGGGAGCTGTTTTTT